This T cell receptor beta chain came from a study of T cells in Graves' hyperthyroidism and ophthalmopathy. Study-level findings and limits: A model of 13 V-J pairs discriminated ophthalmopathy from stable hyperthyroidism.

Germline loops: CDR1 SGHTA, CDR2 FQGTGA. Trimming cost V 5 bases and J 8 bases, with 18 bases left between them. The CDR3 runs to 14 residues. Regarding this clonotype: Its antigen remains unknown.

Amplified regions were TCR beta CDR3 sequences from RNA transcripts. The primer set for the first-round RT-PCR of the TCR CDR3 was HTBI. TCRdb reanalysed the multiplex PCR reads using MiXCR and keeps one entry per CDR3 protein. The profile shows approximately 330,000 distinct CDR3 sequences, 15% to 20% of them singletons. In patients aged 18 to 65, hyperthyroidism was newly diagnosed, with duration under 2 months. The specimen was blood. The chain combines TRBV7-3 with TRBJ1-2, with D perhaps TRBD1 (5 bases). The receptor was derived from a woman aged 45-59 years with Graves' hyperthyroidism. The CDR3 DNA sequence: TGTGCCAGCAGCCTCGGAGGGACCGTCAGCGGCTACACCTTC. It encodes CASSLGGTVSGYTF.